The 4 T cell receptor beta chains presented below share a single source sample, sequenced in a study of T cells after yellow fever vaccination. TCRdb reanalysed the 5' RACE reads using MiXCR and keeps one entry per CDR3 protein. Of tens of thousands of distinct CDR3 sequences listed, roughly 8% are singletons. The starting material was CD8+ T cells sorted from PBMCs, obtained on the day of the yellow fever booster vaccination. These receptor sequences come from a man aged 30 to 39 who received the YFV17D yellow fever vaccine.

V usage is TRBV4-1 and J usage is TRBJ2-1; either TRBD1 or TRBD2 may fit D (5 bases each). The germline V and J ends were trimmed by 1 base and 2 bases, with 12 bases remaining between them. The length of the CDR3 is 16 residues. Germline values: CDR1 MGHRA, CDR2 YSYEKL. The CDR3 nucleotides are TGCGCCAGCAGCCAAGTTGCGTGGGGACCCTACAATGAGCAGTTCTTC. Translation gives CASSQVAWGPYNEQFF.

This clonotype showed up just a few times. V usage is TRBV12-3 or TRBV12-4 and J usage is TRBJ2-1, with 7 bases that match TRBD1. The ends lost 3 bases at V and 5 bases at J; junction bases unmatched: 4. This CDR3 is built from 14 residues. The CDR3: CASSFEGANNEQFF. In DNA, the CDR3 is TGTGCCAGCAGTTTTGAGGGGGCGAACAATGAGCAGTTCTTC.

In its sample, this clonotype was seen many times. The gene calls are TRBV7-6 and TRBJ1-2; TRBD1 matches 7 bases. The V and J ends lost 5 bases and 10 bases, in that order; junction bases with no gene match: 7. The CDR3 is 12 amino acids. Per germline, CDR1 SGHVS and CDR2 FNYEAQ. The CDR3 sequence: CASSLSRGDYTF. The CDR3, as DNA: TGTGCCAGCAGCCTTTCCAGGGGGGACTACACCTTC.

The gene calls are TRBV6-1 and TRBJ2-3; D ambiguous. Germline V lookup: CDR1 MNHNS, CDR2 SASEGT. The CDR3 sequence is 14 residues long. Trimming pared 6 bases from V and 0 bases from J, leaving 10 bases between. CDR3 sequence: CASSTPSSTDTQYF. The CDR3 nucleotides read TGTGCCAGCAGCACCCCTTCCAGCACAGATACGCAGTATTTT.